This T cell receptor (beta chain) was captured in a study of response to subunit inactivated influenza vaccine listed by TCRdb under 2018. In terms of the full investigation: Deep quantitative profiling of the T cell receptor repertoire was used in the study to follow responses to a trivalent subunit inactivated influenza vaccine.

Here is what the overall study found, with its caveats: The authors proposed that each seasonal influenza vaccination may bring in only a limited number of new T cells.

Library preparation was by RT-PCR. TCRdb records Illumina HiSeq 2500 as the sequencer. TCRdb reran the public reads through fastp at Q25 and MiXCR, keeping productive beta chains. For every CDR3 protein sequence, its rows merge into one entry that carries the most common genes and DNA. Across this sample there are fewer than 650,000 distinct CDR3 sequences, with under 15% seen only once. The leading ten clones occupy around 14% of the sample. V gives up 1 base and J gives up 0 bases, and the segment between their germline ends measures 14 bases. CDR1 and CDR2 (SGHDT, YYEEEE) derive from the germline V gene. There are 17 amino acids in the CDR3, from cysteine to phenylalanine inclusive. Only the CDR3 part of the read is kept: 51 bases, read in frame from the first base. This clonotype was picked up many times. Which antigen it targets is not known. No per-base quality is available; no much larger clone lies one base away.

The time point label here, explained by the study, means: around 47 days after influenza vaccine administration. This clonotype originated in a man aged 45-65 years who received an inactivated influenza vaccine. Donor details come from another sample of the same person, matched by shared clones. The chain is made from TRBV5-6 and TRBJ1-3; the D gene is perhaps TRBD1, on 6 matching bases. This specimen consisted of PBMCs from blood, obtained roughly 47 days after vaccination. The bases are TGTGCCAGCAGCTTGTTCCGGGGGCCAGACTCTGGAAACACCATATATTTT. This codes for CASSLFRGPDSGNTIYF.